This is a list of T cell receptor beta chains from one sample in a study of blood T cells in healthy people across ages. TCRdb processed the 5' RACE reads anew with MiXCR; each CDR3 protein has one entry. The table shows over 1,500,000 distinct CDR3 sequences, with around half occurring only once. Sequenced: blood. These receptors originate from a middle-aged woman in good health. Each CDR3 is given with its conserved first and last residue. The D gene is left open where the match is weak. The size entry is marked missing in some rows and otherwise reads once, few, many or a size class.

d_call j_call v_call clone_size cdr3_aa cdr3_nt
TRBD2 TRBJ2-7 TRBV4-1 - CASSQDVTGGKVNEQYF TGCGCCAGCAGCCAAGATGTCACGGGGGGGAAGGTCAATGAGCAGTACTTC
TRBD2 TRBJ2-1 TRBV29-1 few CSVPRGGEQFF TGCAGCGTCCCCCGGGGGGGTGAGCAGTTCTTC
- TRBJ2-1 TRBV6-2/TRBV6-3 - CASNQASELNEQFF TGTGCCAGCAACCAAGCTAGCGAGCTCAATGAGCAGTTCTTC
- TRBJ2-7 TRBV28 few CASSLWAKGGLNEQYF TGTGCCAGCAGTTTATGGGCTAAAGGGGGTTTGAACGAGCAGTACTTC
TRBD1 TRBJ1-2 TRBV6-5 - CASSTTGRASGYTF TGTGCCAGCAGTACGACAGGGAGGGCGTCAGGCTACACCTTC
TRBD1 TRBJ1-2 TRBV7-2 - CASSFTTGVSVVYGYTF TGTGCCAGCAGCTTTACGACAGGGGTCAGTGTGGTATATGGCTACACCTTC
- TRBJ2-5 TRBV10-3 few CAISESVGSASKQYF TGTGCCATCAGTGAGTCGGTGGGAAGTGCGTCGAAGCAGTACTTC
TRBD2 TRBJ2-1 TRBV4-1 few CASSQAKAASGGYNEQFF TGCGCCAGCAGCCAAGCCAAGGCGGCTAGCGGGGGGTACAATGAGCAGTTCTTC
- TRBJ2-4 TRBV6-1 once CASSAIEAAKNIQYF TGTGCCAGCAGTGCGATAGAGGCGGCCAAAAACATTCAGTACTTC
- TRBJ1-4 TRBV27 - CASSIRRGGIEKLFF TGTGCCAGCAGTATCCGTCGGGGGGGTATTGAGAAACTGTTTTTT
TRBD1 TRBJ1-2 TRBV28 - CASLGTAPNYGYTF TGTGCCAGCCTCGGGACAGCCCCTAACTATGGCTACACCTTC
TRBD2 TRBJ2-3 TRBV13 - CASSDNSGTSSTDTQYF TGTGCCAGCAGCGATAATAGCGGGACCTCAAGCACAGATACGCAGTATTTT
- TRBJ2-5 TRBV9 few CASSVRTAETQYF TGTGCCAGCAGCGTTAGGACCGCAGAGACCCAGTACTTC
- TRBJ1-5 TRBV20-1 - CSAVRDANQPQHF TGCAGTGCTGTCCGGGACGCTAATCAGCCCCAGCATTTT
TRBD1 TRBJ1-2 TRBV20-1 few CSASPSGTVGGYTF TGCAGTGCTAGCCCCTCCGGGACAGTGGGGGGCTACACCTTC
TRBD1 TRBJ2-1 TRBV7-9 few CASSPRGQGAIYEQFF TGTGCCAGCAGCCCAAGGGGTCAGGGGGCTATCTATGAGCAGTTCTTC
- TRBJ1-2 TRBV10-3 - CAIKSARGYGYTF TGTGCCATCAAATCGGCGAGGGGCTATGGCTACACCTTC
- TRBJ2-3 TRBV9 - CASSSPLGARTDTQYF TGTGCCAGCAGCTCCCCTCTGGGGGCGCGCACAGATACGCAGTATTTT
- TRBJ2-1 TRBV29-1 - CSVEGRGHQFF TGCAGCGTTGAAGGGCGGGGCCATCAGTTCTTC
TRBD2 TRBJ2-1 TRBV7-3 - CASSLITAGGTEQFF TGTGCCAGCAGCTTAATTACGGCGGGGGGGACCGAGCAGTTCTTC
- TRBJ1-2 TRBV4-1 - CASSQDEGDVPYGYTF TGCGCCAGCAGCCAAGATGAGGGGGACGTCCCCTATGGCTACACCTTC
TRBD1 TRBJ1-5 TRBV10-3 - CAIRPGGNQPQHF TGTGCCATCAGACCAGGGGGGAATCAGCCCCAGCATTTT
TRBD1 TRBJ2-2 TRBV7-6 - CASSDGTGTNTGELFF TGTGCCAGCAGCGACGGGACAGGGACGAACACCGGGGAGCTGTTTTTT
TRBD2 TRBJ2-3 TRBV20-1 - CSAKTSANTDTQYF TGCAGTGCCAAGACTAGCGCAAACACAGATACGCAGTATTTT
TRBD1 TRBJ1-5 TRBV12-3/TRBV12-4 few CASSTGGGNQPQHF TGTGCCAGCTCCACAGGGGGCGGCAATCAGCCCCAGCATTTT
TRBD1 TRBJ2-7 TRBV6-5 - CASSPPGTGEGEQYF TGTGCCAGCAGTCCCCCGGGGACAGGGGAAGGCGAGCAGTACTTC
- TRBJ1-2 TRBV20-1 - CSAGTQGYTF TGCAGTGCTGGGACGCAGGGCTACACCTTC
- TRBJ1-2 TRBV6-5 - CASSFRPFIYGYTF TGTGCCAGCAGTTTCCGACCTTTCATCTATGGCTACACCTTC
- TRBJ2-3 TRBV24-1 - CATSDISGTDTDTQYF TGTGCCACCAGTGATATCTCCGGGACGGACACAGATACGCAGTATTTT
TRBD1 TRBJ2-5 TRBV15 - CATSRTGSGETQYF TGTGCCACCAGTCGGACAGGGTCTGGAGAGACCCAGTACTTC
TRBD1 TRBJ2-7 TRBV4-3 - CASSQLRTGISEQYF TGCGCCAGCAGCCAACTGAGGACAGGGATAAGCGAGCAGTACTTC
- TRBJ2-7 TRBV27 - CASRPTRASYEQYF TGTGCCAGCAGGCCAACAAGAGCCTCCTACGAGCAGTACTTC
TRBD2 TRBJ2-7 TRBV12-3/TRBV12-4 few CASRNLAGYEQYF TGTGCCAGCAGAAACCTAGCGGGCTACGAGCAGTACTTC
TRBD2 TRBJ2-5 TRBV20-1 few CSARERGGWRETQYF TGCAGTGCTAGAGAGCGGGGGGGCTGGCGAGAGACCCAGTACTTC
- TRBJ2-1 TRBV14 - CASSHHTTPYNEQFF TGTGCCAGCAGCCACCATACGACACCTTACAATGAGCAGTTCTTC
- TRBJ2-4 TRBV3-1 - CASSHRTGKTIQYF TGTGCCAGCAGCCATCGAACGGGGAAAACCATTCAGTACTTC
- TRBJ2-7 TRBV20-1 - CSARDDREDYEQYF TGCAGTGCTAGAGACGATAGGGAGGACTACGAGCAGTACTTC
- TRBJ2-1 TRBV15 - CATSRATNEQFF TGTGCCACCAGCAGAGCAACCAATGAGCAGTTCTTC
TRBD2 TRBJ2-5 TRBV20-1 - CSASSGLVVEETQYF TGCAGTGCTAGTTCTGGACTAGTCGTTGAAGAGACCCAGTACTTC
- TRBJ2-5 TRBV5-1 - CASSLRLDVAEQYF TGCGCCAGCAGCTTGAGGCTAGATGTCGCTGAGCAGTACTTC
- TRBJ1-5 TRBV5-1 - CASSLGGGQGSQHF TGCGCCAGCAGCCTAGGAGGGGGGCAGGGATCCCAGCATTTT
- TRBJ1-1 TRBV7-2 - CASTRGGSGNTEAFF TGTGCCAGCACCCGGGGGGGGTCGGGAAACACTGAAGCTTTCTTT
- TRBJ2-7 TRBV28 few CASRDSGAGEQYF TGTGCCAGCAGGGATAGTGGGGCTGGCGAGCAGTACTTC
TRBD2 TRBJ2-3 TRBV4-3 - CASSQATSGEGETQYF TGCGCCAGCAGCCAAGCGACTAGCGGGGAAGGAGAGACGCAGTATTTT
- TRBJ2-7 TRBV4-1 - CASSHSPGTPDAQGSYEQYF TGCGCCAGCAGCCATTCACCGGGGACCCCAGATGCCCAGGGGTCGTACGAGCAGTACTTC
TRBD1 TRBJ1-6 TRBV10-3 - CAIRGTGWNSPLHF TGTGCCATCAGGGGGACAGGATGGAATTCACCCCTCCACTTT
- TRBJ1-5 TRBV28 few CASSPKPHDQPQHF TGTGCCAGCAGTCCAAAGCCCCACGATCAGCCCCAGCATTTT
- TRBJ2-6 TRBV5-1 - CASSLDWGISGANVLTF TGCGCCAGCAGCTTGGACTGGGGTATCTCTGGGGCCAACGTCCTGACTTTC
TRBD1 TRBJ2-3 TRBV3-1 - CASSQNRGVSDTQYF TGTGCCAGCAGCCAAAACAGGGGAGTTTCAGATACGCAGTATTTT
TRBD1 TRBJ2-7 TRBV6-5 few CASRQNRGPVHEQYF TGTGCCAGCAGACAAAACAGGGGGCCAGTCCACGAGCAGTACTTC
- TRBJ2-1 TRBV20-1 - CSARDLGVASNEQFF TGCAGTGCTAGAGATCTCGGGGTAGCATCCAATGAGCAGTTCTTC
TRBD1 TRBJ2-7 TRBV28 - CASGSPGQDFSEQYF TGTGCCAGCGGTTCCCCGGGACAGGACTTTTCGGAGCAGTACTTC
TRBD2 TRBJ2-3 TRBV7-2 few CANAFGLAGPKISTDTQYF TGTGCCAATGCCTTCGGACTAGCGGGGCCAAAGATTAGCACAGATACGCAGTATTTT